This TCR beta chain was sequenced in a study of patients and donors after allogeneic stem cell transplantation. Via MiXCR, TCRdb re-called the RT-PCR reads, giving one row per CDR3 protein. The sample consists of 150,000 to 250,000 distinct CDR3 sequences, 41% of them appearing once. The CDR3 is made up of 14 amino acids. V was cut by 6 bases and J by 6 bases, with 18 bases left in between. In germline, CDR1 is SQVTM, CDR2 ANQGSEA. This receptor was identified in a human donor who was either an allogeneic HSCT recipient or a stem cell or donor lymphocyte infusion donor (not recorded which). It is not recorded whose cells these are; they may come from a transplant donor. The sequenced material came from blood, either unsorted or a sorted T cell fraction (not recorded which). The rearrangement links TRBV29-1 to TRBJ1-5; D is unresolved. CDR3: CSVREDRGIQPQHF. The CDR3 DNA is TGCAGCGTCAGAGAGGACCGAGGCATTCAGCCCCAGCATTTT.